Listed here are 25 T cell receptor beta chains from one sample, sequenced in a study of blood T cell repertoires in COVID-19. The assay was immunoSEQ multiplex PCR, and TCRdb's table has in-frame clones only and misses some. The table records roughly 290,000 clones, more than 70% of them present only once. Input material: peripheral blood. The origin of the receptors is a woman in her 50s who had recovered from COVID-19.

This clone was detected only a few times. The rearrangement uses TRBV29-1 and TRBJ2-7, with a possible D match to TRBD1 (5 bases). Trimming left V 3 bases short and J 2 bases short, with 8 bases between. This CDR3 has 12 amino acids. CDR1 and CDR2 (germline): SQVTM, ANQGSEA. The CDR3 is CSVDTGPYEQYF. The CDR3 nucleotides read TGCAGCGTTGATACAGGACCCTACGAGCAGTACTTC.

This sequence joins TRBV5-4 and TRBJ2-7; the match to TRBD1 covers 7 bases. Trimming took 4 bases from V and 4 from J; bases not matched to a gene: 14. The CDR3 has 16 amino acids. Germline CDR1 reads SGHNT; CDR2 reads YYREEE (reference sequence). CDR3 protein: CASSRPRKGGEYEQYF. The CDR3 DNA reads TGTGCCAGCAGCCGGCCACGGAAAGGGGGCGAGTACGAGCAGTACTTC. The variable domain in full, completed from reference TRBV5-4 and TRBJ2-7, reads ETGVTQSPTHLIKTRGQQVTLRCSSQSGHNTVSWYQQALGQGPQFIFQYYREEENGRGNFPPRFSGLQFPNYSSELNVNALELDDSALYLCASSRPRKGGEYEQYFGPGTRLTVT.

This rearrangement joins TRBV10-3 to TRBJ1-6; D may be TRBD1 (5 bases). CDR1 and CDR2 from the germline V gene are ENHRY and SYGVKD. Trimming pared 8 bases from V and 8 bases from J, leaving 10 bases between. The CDR3 is 12 residues long. The DNA for the CDR3 is TGTGCCATCGGTCAAGGGGATTCACCCCTCCACTTT. Translating gives CAIGQGDSPLHF.

This chain uses TRBV9 with TRBJ1-4, with a possible D match to TRBD1 (6 bases). The germline gives CDR1 SGDLS, CDR2 YYNGEE. Trimming shortened V by 4 bases and J by 8 bases, and 15 bases separated the two germline ends. The CDR3 totals 14 residues. The CDR3 loop is CASSPSTGPEKLFF. The DNA of the CDR3 is TGTGCCAGCAGCCCTTCTACAGGGCCGGAAAAACTGTTTTTT.

The chain employs TRBV3-1 (or the pseudogene TRBV3-2) and TRBJ1-6; D is ambiguous. Germline CDR1 reads LGHDT; CDR2 reads YNNKEL (reference sequence). V was clipped by 2 bases and J by 0 bases, with 8 bases between them. The CDR3 contains 16 residues. The CDR3 reads CASSQSYISYNSPLHF. The CDR3 DNA is TGTGCCAGCAGCCAAAGTTACATCTCCTATAATTCACCCCTCCACTTT.

The DNA of the CDR3 is TGTGCCAGCAGCTTGCACTCTGGAAACACCATATATTTT. Protein product: CASSLHSGNTIYF. This chain connects TRBV5-6 to TRBJ1-3; no definite D call. Germline CDR1 is SGHDT and CDR2 is YYEEEE. V was trimmed by 1 base and J by 0 bases, leaving 2 bases between them. This CDR3 has 13 residues.

This clone was recorded once. V gene TRBV6-5 combines with J gene TRBJ2-7; 7 bases are shared with TRBD1. V lost 5 bases, J lost 2 bases, and 6 bases stayed unmatched. The CDR3 is made up of 14 amino acids. Germline CDR1 and CDR2: MNHEY and SVGAGI. CDR3 sequence reads: CASSPRQGPYEQYF. As DNA, the CDR3 is TGTGCCAGCAGTCCGAGACAGGGTCCCTACGAGCAGTACTTC.

The V call is TRBV28, the J call TRBJ1-2; the D is unclear. From germline, CDR1 is MDHEN and CDR2 SYDVKM. Trimming removed 8 bases at V and 6 bases at J, with 19 bases between. CDR3 length: 14 residues. The CDR3 nucleotides read TGTGCCAGCCTTACTGGAGGACCGGTGGATGGCTACACCTTC. Translated, it gives CASLTGGPVDGYTF.

The chain is built from TRBV7-2 and TRBJ2-4; 11 bases fit TRBD1. The CDR3 sequence is 17 residues long. CDR1 and CDR2 from the germline V gene are SGHTA and FQGNSA. Losses at the gene ends were 3 bases for V and 5 bases for J; bases not matched to a gene: 9. This CDR3 is CASSLAGTGGAQNIQYF. The CDR3 DNA reads TGTGCCAGCAGCTTGGCCGGGACAGGGGGGGCGCAAAACATTCAGTACTTC.

The rearrangement uses TRBV24-1 and TRBJ2-2; 14 bases map to TRBD2. Germline V gives CDR1 KGHDR, CDR2 SFDVKD. With 4 bases clipped from V and 5 bases from J, the junction kept 14 bases outside the gene matches. CDR3 length: 20 residues. CDR3 sequence (DNA): TGTGCCACCAGTGACCCGACCCGGCCGGGACTAGCGGGAGTTACCGGGGAGCTGTTTTTT. Protein sequence: CATSDPTRPGLAGVTGELFF.

The chain carries TRBV28 and TRBJ2-7; a weak D match, TRBD1 (6 bases). Trimming removed 3 bases at V and 11 bases at J, with 14 bases between. The CDR3 loop spans 12 amino acids. Germline-derived CDR1 and CDR2 are MDHEN and SYDVKM. CDR3 nucleotides: TGTGCCAGCAGTTTCAGGGGTGGAGGAAAGTACTTC. Its translation is CASSFRGGGKYF.

As DNA, the CDR3 is TGTGCCACCAGCAGAGACCCGATTTCCGAGGCTCTAACCTCCCGATATAATTCACCCCTCCACTTT. It specifies CATSRDPISEALTSRYNSPLHF. The J gene is TRBJ1-6, the V gene TRBV15, with D unresolved. The V gene lost 0 bases and the J gene lost 4 bases, with 28 bases spanning the gap. CDR1 is LNHNV, CDR2 YYDKDF, per germline (reference sequence). The CDR3 is 22 residues long.

The V call is TRBV2, the J call TRBJ2-1, with D possibly TRBD2 on 6 matching bases. V lost 2 bases to trimming and J lost 11 bases, with 16 bases between them. The germline V gene encodes CDR1 SNHLY and CDR2 FYNNEI. This CDR3 is built from 14 residues. The CDR3 nucleotides read TGTGCCAGCAGTGAATCGGGTAGCGGAGGGCAGCAGTTCTTC. The encoded protein is CASSESGSGGQQFF.

The V gene is TRBV5-5, the J gene TRBJ1-6; the D gene is possibly TRBD1 (6 bases). Deletions cut 3 bases from V and 5 bases from J, with 12 bases between. CDR3 length equals 15 residues. Germline-derived CDR1 and CDR2 are SGHKS and YYEKEE (reference sequence). CDR3 in amino acids: CASSWTALDNSPLHF. In DNA form, the CDR3 reads TGTGCCAGCAGCTGGACAGCTTTGGATAATTCACCCCTCCACTTT.

This clone was detected once. The V gene is TRBV28, the J gene TRBJ1-2; a possible D gene is TRBD1 (5 bases). V was cut by 6 bases and J by 8 bases, with 16 bases left in between. Germline CDR1 is MDHEN and CDR2 is SYDVKM. This CDR3 is 13 amino acids long. The CDR3 protein is CASRLYGGVGYTF. Here the CDR3 DNA reads TGTGCCAGCAGGCTCTACGGGGGAGTGGGCTACACCTTC.

The chain is built from TRBV4-3 and TRBJ1-1; tentatively, D is TRBD1 (5 bases). CDR1 LGHNA and CDR2 YSLEER come from the germline V gene. V dropped 0 bases and J dropped 4 bases, with 12 bases sitting between them. The CDR3 totals 15 residues. The CDR3 DNA reads TGCGCCAGCAGCCAAGATCTCCAGGGCGGCACTGAAGCTTTCTTT. Translated, it gives CASSQDLQGGTEAFF.

The V gene is TRBV15, the J gene TRBJ1-1; D remains unclear. The CDR3 runs 14 residues. V lost 1 base, J lost 1 base, and 7 bases lay in between. Germline-derived CDR1 and CDR2 are LNHNV and YYDKDF (reference sequence). The CDR3 sequence: CATSRGGTNTEAFF. In DNA form, the CDR3 reads TGTGCCACCAGCAGAGGAGGTACGAACACTGAAGCTTTCTTT.

The genes are TRBV4-1 and TRBJ1-2; D is undetermined. Trimming shortened V by 1 base and J by 2 bases, and 14 bases separated the two germline ends. The CDR3 totals 16 residues. Germline loops: CDR1 MGHRA, CDR2 YSYEKL. As DNA, the CDR3 is TGCGCCAGCAGCCAAGGTAGGGCAGGAGGCAACTATGGCTACACCTTC. This translates into CASSQGRAGGNYGYTF.

The V and J genes are TRBV19 and TRBJ1-2; 7 bases are shared with TRBD1. Losses at the gene ends were 7 bases for V and 5 bases for J; bases not matched to a gene: 16. Per germline, CDR1 LNHDA and CDR2 SQIVND (reference sequence). The CDR3 has 16 residues. The CDR3 region is CASKGTDNRGPYGYTF. The DNA for the CDR3 is TGTGCCAGTAAGGGGACAGATAATAGGGGACCGTATGGCTACACCTTC.

The V and J genes are TRBV19 and TRBJ1-1; D remains unclear. The CDR3 covers 13 residues. Per the germline V gene, CDR1 is LNHDA and CDR2 is SQIVND (reference sequence). Trimming removed 6 bases from V and 1 base from J, with 9 bases in between. DNA for the CDR3: TGTGCCAGTAGGGGAGAACCGAACACTGAAGCTTTCTTT. Translating gives CASRGEPNTEAFF.

V and J are TRBV6-5 and TRBJ2-2; D gene uncertain. The ends were cut back, 2 bases at V and 4 bases at J, with 5 bases in the middle. Germline values: CDR1 MNHEY, CDR2 SVGAGI. The CDR3 sequence is 13 residues long. CDR3 loop: CASSYPGTGELFF. CDR3 sequence (DNA): TGTGCCAGCAGTTACCCGGGCACCGGGGAGCTGTTTTTT.

This clone has a handful of counts. The rearrangement links TRBV7-8 to TRBJ2-7, with D maybe TRBD1 (6 bases). This CDR3 contains 14 residues. CDR1 is SGHVS and CDR2 is FQNEAQ in the germline V gene. V was shortened by 0 bases and J by 4 bases, with 10 bases between the two germline ends. The CDR3 here is CASSLAQGRYEQYF. The CDR3 bases are TGTGCCAGCAGCTTAGCGCAGGGGCGATACGAGCAGTACTTC.

This rearrangement joins TRBV6-1 to TRBJ2-7, with D maybe TRBD1 (5 bases). This CDR3 is built from 12 residues. V was clipped by 2 bases and J by 3 bases, with 5 bases between them. Germline V gene sequence: CDR1 MNHNS, CDR2 SASEGT. DNA of the CDR3: TGTGCCAGCAGTGAACAGGGCTACGAGCAGTACTTC. This codes for CASSEQGYEQYF.

J is TRBJ2-5 and V is TRBV5-4; the match to TRBD2 covers 11 bases. Germline values: CDR1 SGHNT, CDR2 YYREEE (reference sequence). CDR3 length equals 17 residues. V shed 0 bases, J shed 1 base, and the junction held 5 bases outside the gene matches. For the CDR3, the DNA is TGTGCCAGCAGCTTGGGGGGTAGCGGGAGGGTCCAAGAGACCCAGTACTTC. It yields the protein CASSLGGSGRVQETQYF.

This clone has just one count. The chain uses TRBV29-1 and TRBJ2-5, with 16 bases matching TRBD2. CDR1 and CDR2 (germline): SQVTM, ANQGSEA. V lost 6 bases, J lost 4 bases, and 5 bases stayed unmatched. CDR3 length equals 15 residues. The CDR3 nucleotides are TGCAGCGTCGAGGGGACTAGCGGGAGGGGAGAGACCCAGTACTTC. Protein product: CSVEGTSGRGETQYF.